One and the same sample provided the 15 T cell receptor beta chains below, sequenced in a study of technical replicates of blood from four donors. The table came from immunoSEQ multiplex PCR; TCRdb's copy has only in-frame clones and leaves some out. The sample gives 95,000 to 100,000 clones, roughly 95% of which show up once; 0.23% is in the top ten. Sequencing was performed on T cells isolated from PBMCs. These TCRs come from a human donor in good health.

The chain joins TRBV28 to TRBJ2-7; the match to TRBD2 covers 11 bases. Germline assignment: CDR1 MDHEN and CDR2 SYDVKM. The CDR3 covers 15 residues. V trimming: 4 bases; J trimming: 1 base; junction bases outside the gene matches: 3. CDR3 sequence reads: CASSYVAGGSYEQYF. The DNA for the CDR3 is TGTGCCAGCAGTTACGTAGCGGGAGGGTCCTACGAGCAGTACTTC.

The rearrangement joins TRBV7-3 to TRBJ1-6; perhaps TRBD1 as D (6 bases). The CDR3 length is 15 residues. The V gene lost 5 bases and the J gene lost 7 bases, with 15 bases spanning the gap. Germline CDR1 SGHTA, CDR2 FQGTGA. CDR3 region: CASSQGFGLNSPLHF. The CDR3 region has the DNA TGTGCCAGCAGCCAGGGGTTTGGACTGAATTCACCCCTCCACTTT.

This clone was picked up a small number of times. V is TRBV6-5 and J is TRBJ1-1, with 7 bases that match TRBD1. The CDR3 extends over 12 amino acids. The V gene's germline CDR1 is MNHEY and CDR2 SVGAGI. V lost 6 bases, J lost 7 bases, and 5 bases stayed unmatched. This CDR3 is CASRDRELEAFF. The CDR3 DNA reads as TGTGCCAGCAGAGACAGGGAACTTGAAGCTTTCTTT.

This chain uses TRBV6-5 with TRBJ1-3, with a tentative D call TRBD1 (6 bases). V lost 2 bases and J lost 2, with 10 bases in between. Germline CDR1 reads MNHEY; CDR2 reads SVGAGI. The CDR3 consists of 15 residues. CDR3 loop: CASSYMGAPGNTIYF. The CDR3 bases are TGTGCCAGCAGTTACATGGGGGCCCCTGGAAACACCATATATTTT.

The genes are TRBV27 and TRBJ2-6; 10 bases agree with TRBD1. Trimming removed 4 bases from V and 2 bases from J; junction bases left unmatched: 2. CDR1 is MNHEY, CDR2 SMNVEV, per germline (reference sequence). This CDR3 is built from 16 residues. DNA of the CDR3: TGTGCCAGCAGTTCGACAGGGGGCGCTGGGGCCAACGTCCTGACTTTC. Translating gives CASSSTGGAGANVLTF.

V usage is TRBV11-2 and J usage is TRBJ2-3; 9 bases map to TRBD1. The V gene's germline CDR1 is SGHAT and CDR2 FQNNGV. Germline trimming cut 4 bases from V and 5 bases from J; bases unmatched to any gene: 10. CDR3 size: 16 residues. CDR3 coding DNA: TGTGCCAGCAGCTCACGCTCCGGGACAGGGATAGATACGCAGTATTTT. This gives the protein CASSSRSGTGIDTQYF.

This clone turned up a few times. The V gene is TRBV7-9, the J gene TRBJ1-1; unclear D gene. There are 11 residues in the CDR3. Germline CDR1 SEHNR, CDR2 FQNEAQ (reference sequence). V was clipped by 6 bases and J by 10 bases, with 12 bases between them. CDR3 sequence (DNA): TGTGCCAGCAGGGCAGGCGTGGGAGCTTTCTTT. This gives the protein CASRAGVGAFF.

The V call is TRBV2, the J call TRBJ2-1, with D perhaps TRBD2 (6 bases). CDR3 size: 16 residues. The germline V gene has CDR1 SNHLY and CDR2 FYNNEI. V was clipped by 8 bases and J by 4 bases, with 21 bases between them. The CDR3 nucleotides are TGTGCCAGCCTCCCCTTTAGCGGAGAGGTGTACAATGAGCAGTTCTTC. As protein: CASLPFSGEVYNEQFF.

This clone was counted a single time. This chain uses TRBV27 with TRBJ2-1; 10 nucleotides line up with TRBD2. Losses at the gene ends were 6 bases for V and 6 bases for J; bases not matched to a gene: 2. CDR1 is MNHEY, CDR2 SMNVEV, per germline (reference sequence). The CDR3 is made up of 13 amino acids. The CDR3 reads CASSLAGVNEQFF. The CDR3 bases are TGTGCCAGCAGCCTAGCGGGGGTCAATGAGCAGTTCTTC.

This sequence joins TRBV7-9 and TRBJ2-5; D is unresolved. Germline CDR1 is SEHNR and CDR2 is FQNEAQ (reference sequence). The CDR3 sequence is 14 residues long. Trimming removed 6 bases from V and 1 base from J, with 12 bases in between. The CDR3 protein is CASSISMVQETQYF. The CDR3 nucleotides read TGTGCCAGCAGTATAAGCATGGTCCAAGAGACCCAGTACTTC.

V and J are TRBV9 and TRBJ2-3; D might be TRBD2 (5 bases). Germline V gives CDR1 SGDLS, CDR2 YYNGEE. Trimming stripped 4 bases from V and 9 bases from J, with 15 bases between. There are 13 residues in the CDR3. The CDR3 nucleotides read TGTGCCAGCAGCCCGGGATCCCTGACCACGCAGTATTTT. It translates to CASSPGSLTTQYF.

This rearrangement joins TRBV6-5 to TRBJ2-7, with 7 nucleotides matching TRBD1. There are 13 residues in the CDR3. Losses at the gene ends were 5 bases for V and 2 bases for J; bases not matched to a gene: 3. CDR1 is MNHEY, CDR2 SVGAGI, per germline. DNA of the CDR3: TGTGCCAGCAGTACCGACAGGGCCTACGAGCAGTACTTC. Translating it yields CASSTDRAYEQYF.

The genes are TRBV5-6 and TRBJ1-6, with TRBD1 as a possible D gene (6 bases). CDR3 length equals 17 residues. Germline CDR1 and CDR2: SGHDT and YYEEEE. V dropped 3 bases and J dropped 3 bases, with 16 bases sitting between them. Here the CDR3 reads CASSSWTEGLYNSPLHF. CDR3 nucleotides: TGTGCCAGCAGCTCATGGACAGAAGGGCTCTATAATTCACCCCTCCACTTT.

CDR3 coding DNA: TGCGCCAGCAGCTTGGCCCCTAGCGCCTCCTACAATGAGCAGTTCTTC. Its protein is CASSLAPSASYNEQFF. The chain carries TRBV5-1 and TRBJ2-1; the D gene is possibly TRBD2 (6 bases). This CDR3 spans 16 amino acids. Germline loops: CDR1 SGHRS, CDR2 YFSETQ. V was cut by 0 bases and J by 0 bases, with 10 bases left in between. The full variable domain, in which reference TRBV5-1 and TRBJ2-1 provide the parts outside the CDR3, is KAGVTQTPRYLIKTRGQQVTLSCSPISGHRSVSWYQQTPGQGLQFLFEYFSETQRNKGNFPGRFSGRQFSNSRSEMNVSTLELGDSALYLCASSLAPSASYNEQFFGPGTRLTVL.

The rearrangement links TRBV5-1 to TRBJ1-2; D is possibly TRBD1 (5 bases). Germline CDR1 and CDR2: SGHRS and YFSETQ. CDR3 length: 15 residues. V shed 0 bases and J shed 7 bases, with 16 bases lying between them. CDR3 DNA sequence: TGCGCCAGCAGCTTGGCCGGGACTACCTTAGGTGGCTACACCTTC. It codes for CASSLAGTTLGGYTF.